This passage covers 8 T cell receptor beta chains from one sample sequenced in a study of CD8+ T cells in alopecia areata. Extracted from the samples, RNA was reverse transcribed into cDNA to serve as the sequencing template. Generated by immunoSEQ multiplex PCR, the TCRdb table keeps only in-frame clones and is missing some. Of more than 200,000 clones detected, about 68% appear once; the ten largest clones hold roughly 1.2%. The starting material was CD4+ T cells sorted from blood, obtained at week 0. These receptors came from a human donor with alopecia areata.

This clone appeared a few times. The J gene is TRBJ1-3, the V gene TRBV14; D unclear. The CDR3 has 16 residues. Germline CDR1 SGHDN, CDR2 FVKESK. Trimming removed 7 bases from V and 2 bases from J, with 18 bases in between. CDR3 DNA sequence: TGTGCCAGCACCCCCCCACGTATGGAAACTGGAAACACCATATATTTT. Amino acids: CASTPPRMETGNTIYF.

V and J are TRBV19 and TRBJ2-7; D remains ambiguous. V gave up 4 bases and J gave up 4 bases, with 11 bases separating them. CDR1 and CDR2 (germline): LNHDA, SQIVND (reference sequence). The CDR3 has 13 amino acids. CDR3 nucleotides: TGTGCCAGTAGTACCTTACTGGGGTACGAGCAGTACTTC. Its translation: CASSTLLGYEQYF.

The sample holds a few counts of this clone. V and J are TRBV29-1 and TRBJ2-3; 9 nucleotides line up with TRBD2. Germline V CDR1 and CDR2: SQVTM, ANQGSEA. V was clipped by 4 bases and J by 4 bases; unmatched bases: 6. The CDR3 totals 14 residues. The CDR3 DNA is TGCAGCGTTGGTATGCGGGGGGGCTCAGATACGCAGTATTTT. It translates to CSVGMRGGSDTQYF.

A few counts support this clone. The chain recombines TRBV19 with TRBJ2-1; a possible D gene is TRBD1 (6 bases). The CDR3 has 13 residues. CDR1 LNHDA and CDR2 SQIVND come from the germline V gene (reference sequence). Trimming pared 4 bases from V and 8 bases from J, leaving 12 bases between. The CDR3 nucleotides read TGTGCCAGTAGTAAAACAGGGTCTGATGAGCAGTTCTTC. Its protein product is CASSKTGSDEQFF.

The sample holds a few counts of this clone. The chain has TRBV7-9 and TRBJ2-6; 7 positions agree with TRBD1. The CDR3 extends over 15 amino acids. V dropped 3 bases and J dropped 2; count of bases not matched to a gene: 1. Germline V lookup: CDR1 SEHNR, CDR2 FQNEAQ (reference sequence). CDR3 bases: TGTGCCAGCAGCTTCACAGGGGCTGGGGCCAACGTCCTGACTTTC. Translation gives CASSFTGAGANVLTF.

Only a few counts were recorded for this clone. The rearrangement uses TRBV4-1 and TRBJ2-1; possibly TRBD2 for D (6 bases). The ends were cut back, 1 base at V and 4 bases at J, with 14 bases in the middle. The CDR3 extends over 16 amino acids. Germline CDR1 is MGHRA and CDR2 is YSYEKL. The chain's CDR3 is CASSQGEERRYNEQFF. CDR3 DNA: TGCGCCAGCAGCCAAGGGGAGGAACGCAGATACAATGAGCAGTTCTTC.

The gene calls are TRBV5-1 and TRBJ2-3; D is possibly TRBD1 (6 bases). The CDR3 is 15 amino acids. Germline CDR1 and CDR2: SGHRS and YFSETQ. Trimming cost V 3 bases and J 2 bases, with 13 bases left between them. DNA of the CDR3: TGCGCCAGCAGCTCTATTTTGGGACACACAGATACGCAGTATTTT. Encoded protein: CASSSILGHTDTQYF.

This clone was detected once. The V and J genes are TRBV5-1 and TRBJ1-1; unclear D gene. Between the trimmed V and J ends, which lost 0 bases and 3 bases, there was a span of 6 bases. Germline V gives CDR1 SGHRS, CDR2 YFSETQ. The CDR3 length is 13 residues. The CDR3 coding sequence is TGCGCCAGCAGCTTGGCCGGGGACACTGAAGCTTTCTTT. Translating it yields CASSLAGDTEAFF.